This T cell receptor (beta chain) was documented in a study of identical twins. Study findings and constraints: Models, which agreed with sharing between unrelated individuals, nonetheless underestimated the out-of-frame TCR alpha sharing seen in monozygotic twins. Without tracking the same donors, conclusions rested on cross-sectional statistical analysis.

The CDR3 runs 15 residues. Germline V CDR1 and CDR2: SGHKS, YYEKEE (reference sequence). V shed 4 bases and J 6 bases; nucleotides not matched to a gene: 11. TCRdb passed the 5' RACE reads through MiXCR, listing each CDR3 protein once. Of under 900,000 distinct CDR3 sequences listed, 18% were seen once; the top ten hold over 10%. Points on this clonotype: Its cognate antigen is unknown.

These records were also assigned to another study, of T cells expressing NK-cell markers.

This clonotype was sampled from a woman aged 18-29 years in good health. Sequenced: PBMCs. The chain has TRBV5-5 and TRBJ2-7, with 9 bases lining up with TRBD1. CDR3 protein: CASSRMTGGVSEQYF. The CDR3 DNA reads TGTGCCAGCAGCAGGATGACAGGGGGTGTCTCCGAGCAGTACTTC. Using reference TRBV5-5 and TRBJ2-7 for the parts outside the CDR3, the full variable domain is DAGVTQSPTHLIKTRGQQVTLRCSPISGHKSVSWYQQVLGQGPQFIFQYYEKEERGRGNFPDRFSARQFPNYSSELNVNALLLGDSALYLCASSRMTGGVSEQYFGPGTRLTVT.